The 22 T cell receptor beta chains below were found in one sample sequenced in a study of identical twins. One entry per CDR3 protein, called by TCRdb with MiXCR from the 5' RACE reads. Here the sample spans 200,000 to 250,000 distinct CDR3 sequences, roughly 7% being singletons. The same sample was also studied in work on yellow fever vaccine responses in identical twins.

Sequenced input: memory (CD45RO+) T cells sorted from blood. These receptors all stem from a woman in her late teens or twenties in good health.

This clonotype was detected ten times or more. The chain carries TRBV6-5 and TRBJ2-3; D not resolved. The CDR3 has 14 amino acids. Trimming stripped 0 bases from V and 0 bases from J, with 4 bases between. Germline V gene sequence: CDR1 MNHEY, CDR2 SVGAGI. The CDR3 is CASSYSSSTDTQYF. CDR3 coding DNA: TGTGCCAGCAGTTACTCGTCTAGCACAGATACGCAGTATTTT.

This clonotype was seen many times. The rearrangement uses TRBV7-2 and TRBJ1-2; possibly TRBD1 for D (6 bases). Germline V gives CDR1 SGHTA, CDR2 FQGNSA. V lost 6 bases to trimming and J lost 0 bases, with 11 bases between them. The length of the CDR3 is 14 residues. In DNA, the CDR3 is TGTGCCAGCAGAGGGCAGGGGACTAACTATGGCTACACCTTC. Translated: CASRGQGTNYGYTF.

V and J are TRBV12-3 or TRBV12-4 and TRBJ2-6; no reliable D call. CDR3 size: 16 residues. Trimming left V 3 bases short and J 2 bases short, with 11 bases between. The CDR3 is CASSFSWGAGANVLTF. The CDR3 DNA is TGTGCCAGCAGTTTTAGTTGGGGTGCTGGGGCCAACGTCCTGACTTTC.

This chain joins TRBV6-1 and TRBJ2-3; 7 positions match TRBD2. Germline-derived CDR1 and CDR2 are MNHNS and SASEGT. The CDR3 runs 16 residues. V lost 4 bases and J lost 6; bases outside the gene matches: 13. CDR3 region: CASSGASGALGDTQYF. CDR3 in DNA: TGTGCCAGCAGTGGAGCAAGCGGGGCCTTGGGGGATACGCAGTATTTT.

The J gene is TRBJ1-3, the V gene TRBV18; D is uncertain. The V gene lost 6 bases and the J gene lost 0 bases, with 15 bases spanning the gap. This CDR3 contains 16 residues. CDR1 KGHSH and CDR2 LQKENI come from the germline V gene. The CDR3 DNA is TGTGCCAGCTCCCCAGTGAAACAGAGCTCTGGAAACACCATATATTTT. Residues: CASSPVKQSSGNTIYF.

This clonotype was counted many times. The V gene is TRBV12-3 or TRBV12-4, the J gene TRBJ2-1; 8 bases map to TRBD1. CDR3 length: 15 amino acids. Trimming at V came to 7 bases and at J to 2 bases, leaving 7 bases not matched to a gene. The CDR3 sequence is CASTIGQGTYNEQFF. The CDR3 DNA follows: TGTGCCAGCACTATCGGACAGGGCACCTACAATGAGCAGTTCTTC.

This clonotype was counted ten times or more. This chain's CDR3 is CSVEAGTGVGYTF. CDR3 sequence (DNA): TGCAGCGTTGAGGCCGGGACAGGGGTTGGCTACACCTTC. This sequence joins TRBV29-1 and TRBJ1-2; 10 bases fit TRBD1. Germline CDR1 and CDR2: SQVTM and ANQGSEA. The CDR3 contains 13 residues. V shed 3 bases and J 7 bases; nucleotides not matched to a gene: 5.

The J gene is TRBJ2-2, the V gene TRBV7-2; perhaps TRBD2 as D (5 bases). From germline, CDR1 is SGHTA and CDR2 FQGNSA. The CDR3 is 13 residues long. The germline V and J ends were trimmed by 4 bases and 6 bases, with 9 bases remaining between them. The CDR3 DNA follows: TGTGCCAGCAGCTCTGAGGGAGCCGGGGAGCTGTTTTTT. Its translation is CASSSEGAGELFF.

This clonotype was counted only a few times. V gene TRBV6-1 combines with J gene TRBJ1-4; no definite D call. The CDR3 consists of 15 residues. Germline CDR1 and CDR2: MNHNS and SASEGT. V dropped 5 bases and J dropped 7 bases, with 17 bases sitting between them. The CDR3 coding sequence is TGTGCCAGCAGTCGGCGGGAAGGGTTAGGTGAAAAACTGTTTTTT. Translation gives CASSRREGLGEKLFF.

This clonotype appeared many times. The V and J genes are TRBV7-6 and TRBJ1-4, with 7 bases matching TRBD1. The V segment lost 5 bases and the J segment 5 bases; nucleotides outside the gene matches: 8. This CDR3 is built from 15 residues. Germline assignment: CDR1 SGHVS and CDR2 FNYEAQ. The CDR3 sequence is CASSPRDRLNEKLFF. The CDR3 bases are TGTGCCAGCAGCCCAAGGGACAGACTAAATGAAAAACTGTTTTTT. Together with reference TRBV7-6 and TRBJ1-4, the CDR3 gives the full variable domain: GAGVSQSPRYKVTKRGQDVALRCDPISGHVSLYWYRQALGQGPEFLTYFNYEAQQDKSGLPNDRFSAERPEGSISTLTIQRTEQRDSAMYRCASSPRDRLNEKLFFGSGTQLSVL.

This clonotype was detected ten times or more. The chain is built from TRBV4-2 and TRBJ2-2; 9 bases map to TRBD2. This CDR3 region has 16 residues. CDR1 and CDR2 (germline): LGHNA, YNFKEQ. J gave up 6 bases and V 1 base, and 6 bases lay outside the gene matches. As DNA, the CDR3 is TGTGCCAGCAGCCAAGCCGGGACTAGCATCCCCGGGGAGCTGTTTTTT. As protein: CASSQAGTSIPGELFF.

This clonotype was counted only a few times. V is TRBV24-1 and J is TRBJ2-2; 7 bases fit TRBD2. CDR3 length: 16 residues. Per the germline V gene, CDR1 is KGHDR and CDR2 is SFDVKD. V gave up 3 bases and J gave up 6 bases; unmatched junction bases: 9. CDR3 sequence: CATSDPGLVPPGELFF. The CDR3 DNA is TGTGCCACCAGTGATCCCGGACTAGTACCCCCCGGGGAGCTGTTTTTT.

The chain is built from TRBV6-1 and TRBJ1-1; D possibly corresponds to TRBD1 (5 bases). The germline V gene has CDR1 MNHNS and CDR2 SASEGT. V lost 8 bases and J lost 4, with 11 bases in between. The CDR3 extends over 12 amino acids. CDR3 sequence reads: CASRGYTTEAFF. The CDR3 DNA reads TGTGCCAGCCGGGGCTATACCACTGAAGCTTTCTTT.

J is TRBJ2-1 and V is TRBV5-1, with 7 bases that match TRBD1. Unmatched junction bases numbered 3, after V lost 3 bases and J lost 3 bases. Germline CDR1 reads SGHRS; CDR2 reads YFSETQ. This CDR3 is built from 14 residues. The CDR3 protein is CASSWGTVYNEQFF. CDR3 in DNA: TGCGCCAGCAGCTGGGGGACAGTCTACAATGAGCAGTTCTTC.

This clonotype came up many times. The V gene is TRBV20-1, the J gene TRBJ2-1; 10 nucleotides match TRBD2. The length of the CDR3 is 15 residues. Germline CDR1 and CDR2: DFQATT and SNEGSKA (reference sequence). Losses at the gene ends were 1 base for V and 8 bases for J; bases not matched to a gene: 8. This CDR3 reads CSARGLAGDIDEQFF. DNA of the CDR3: TGCAGTGCTAGAGGCCTAGCGGGAGATATCGATGAGCAGTTCTTC.

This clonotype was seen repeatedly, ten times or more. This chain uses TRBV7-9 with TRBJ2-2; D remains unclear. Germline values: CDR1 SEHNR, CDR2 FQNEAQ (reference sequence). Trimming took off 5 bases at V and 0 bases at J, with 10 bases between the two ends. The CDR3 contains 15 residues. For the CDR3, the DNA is TGTGCCAGCAGCGCTTGGTCCCCGAACACCGGGGAGCTGTTTTTT. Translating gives CASSAWSPNTGELFF.

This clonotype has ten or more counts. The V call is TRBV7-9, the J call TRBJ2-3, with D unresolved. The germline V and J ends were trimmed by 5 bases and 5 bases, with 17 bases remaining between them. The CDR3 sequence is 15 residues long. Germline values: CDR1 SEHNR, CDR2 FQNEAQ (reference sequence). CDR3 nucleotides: TGTGCCAGCAGCCCCGATTTAGAATTAATAGATACGCAGTATTTT. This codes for CASSPDLELIDTQYF.

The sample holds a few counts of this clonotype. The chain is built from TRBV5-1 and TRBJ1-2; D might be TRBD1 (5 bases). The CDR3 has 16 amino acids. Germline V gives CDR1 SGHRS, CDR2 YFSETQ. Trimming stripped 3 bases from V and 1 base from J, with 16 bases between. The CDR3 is CASSSFTGNVNYGYTF. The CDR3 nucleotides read TGCGCCAGCAGCTCCTTTACAGGCAACGTTAACTATGGCTACACCTTC.

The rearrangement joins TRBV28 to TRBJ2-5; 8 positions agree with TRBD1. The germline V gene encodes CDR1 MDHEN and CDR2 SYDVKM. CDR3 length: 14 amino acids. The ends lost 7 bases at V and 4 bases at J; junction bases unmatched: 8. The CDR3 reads CASTLSDRVETQYF. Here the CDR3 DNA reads TGTGCCAGCACCCTCTCGGACAGGGTAGAGACCCAGTACTTC.

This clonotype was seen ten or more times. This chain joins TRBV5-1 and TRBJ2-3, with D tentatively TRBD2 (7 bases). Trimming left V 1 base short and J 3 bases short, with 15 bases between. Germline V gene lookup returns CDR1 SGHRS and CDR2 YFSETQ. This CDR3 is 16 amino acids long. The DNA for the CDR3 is TGCGCCAGCAGCTTGAATGGCGGGGGCCTAACAGATACGCAGTATTTT. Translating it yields CASSLNGGGLTDTQYF. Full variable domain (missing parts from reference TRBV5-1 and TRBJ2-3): KAGVTQTPRYLIKTRGQQVTLSCSPISGHRSVSWYQQTPGQGLQFLFEYFSETQRNKGNFPGRFSGRQFSNSRSEMNVSTLELGDSALYLCASSLNGGGLTDTQYFGPGTRLTVL.

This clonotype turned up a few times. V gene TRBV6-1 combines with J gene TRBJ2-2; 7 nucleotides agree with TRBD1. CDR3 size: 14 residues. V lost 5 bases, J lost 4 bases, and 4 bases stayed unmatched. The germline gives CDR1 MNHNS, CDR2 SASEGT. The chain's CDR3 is CASSRTGLTGELFF. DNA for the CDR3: TGTGCCAGCAGTCGGACAGGCCTCACCGGGGAGCTGTTTTTT.

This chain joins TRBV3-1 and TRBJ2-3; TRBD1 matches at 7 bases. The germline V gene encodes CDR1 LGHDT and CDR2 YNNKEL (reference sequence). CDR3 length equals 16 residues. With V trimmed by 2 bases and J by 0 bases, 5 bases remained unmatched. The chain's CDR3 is CASSQRQGGSTDTQYF. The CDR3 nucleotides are TGTGCCAGCAGCCAACGACAGGGTGGGAGCACAGATACGCAGTATTTT.